The 16 T cell receptor beta chains reported below all come from one sample, sequenced in a study of blood T cell repertoires in COVID-19. Assay used: immunoSEQ multiplex PCR; TCRdb lists only in-frame clones, some missing. The table lists fewer than 250,000 clones, around four fifths of them singletons. The sequenced sample consisted of peripheral blood. These receptors all stem from a man in his fifties or sixties with COVID-19, enrolled during active disease.

The gene calls are TRBV9 and TRBJ1-4, with D possibly matching TRBD1 (5 bases). The V gene's germline CDR1 is SGDLS and CDR2 YYNGEE. Between the trimmed V and J ends, which lost 0 bases and 8 bases, there was a span of 14 bases. This CDR3 is built from 15 residues. The CDR3 reads CASSVGPGREEKLFF. The CDR3 DNA reads as TGTGCCAGCAGCGTAGGTCCAGGGCGGGAAGAAAAACTGTTTTTT. Full variable domain (rest looked up from reference TRBV9 and TRBJ1-4): DSGVTQTPKHLITATGQRVTLRCSPRSGDLSVYWYQQSLDQGLQFLIQYYNGEERAKGNILERFSAQQFPDLHSELNLSSLELGDSALYFCASSVGPGREEKLFFGSGTQLSVL.

This clone was seen a single time. The V and J genes are TRBV3-1 (or the pseudogene TRBV3-2) and TRBJ1-5, with unresolved D. The V gene's germline CDR1 is LGHDT and CDR2 YNNKEL (reference sequence). V was pared by 1 base and J by 3 bases, with 4 bases between. The CDR3 is made up of 13 amino acids. The CDR3 is CASSQVLNQPQHF. The DNA for the CDR3 is TGTGCCAGCAGCCAAGTTCTCAATCAGCCCCAGCATTTT.

A note on this clone: Other DNA sequences in this specimen translate into the identical CDR3. V usage is TRBV5-5 and J usage is TRBJ2-7, with D hard to call. V lost 0 bases to trimming and J lost 2 bases, with 12 bases between them. Germline loops: CDR1 SGHKS, CDR2 YYEKEE (reference sequence). This CDR3 comprises 15 residues. The DNA for the CDR3 is TGTGCCAGCAGCTTGGACCCCGGGTCTACCTACGAGCAGTACTTC. Translated: CASSLDPGSTYEQYF.

The table lists this clone with a count of one. This chain links TRBV19 with TRBJ1-2; 8 bases match TRBD1. CDR1 is LNHDA, CDR2 SQIVND, per germline (reference sequence). V shed 3 bases, J shed 0 bases, and the junction held 3 bases outside the gene matches. The CDR3 totals 15 residues. The CDR3 DNA reads TGTGCCAGTAGTATCTCGGGACAGGCTAACTATGGCTACACCTTC. Translation: CASSISGQANYGYTF. The full variable domain, its missing parts supplied by reference TRBV19 and TRBJ1-2, is DGGITQSPKYLFRKEGQNVTLSCEQNLNHDAMYWYRQDPGQGLRLIYYSQIVNDFQKGDIAEGYSVSREKKESFPLTVTSAQKNPTAFYLCASSISGQANYGYTFGSGTRLTVV.

This clone was counted a few times. The V gene is TRBV9, the J gene TRBJ2-1, with D maybe TRBD1 (5 bases). Deletions cut 6 bases from V and 7 bases from J, with 17 bases between. This CDR3 spans 14 amino acids. Germline values: CDR1 SGDLS, CDR2 YYNGEE. The CDR3 protein is CASNRQGKLNEQFF. Here the CDR3 DNA reads TGTGCCAGCAATCGGCAGGGAAAGTTAAATGAGCAGTTCTTC.

The chain employs TRBV6-5 and TRBJ1-2, with TRBD1 matching 7 bases. After removal of 6 bases from V and 4 bases from J, the junction contained 8 bases not matched to a gene. The CDR3 runs to 14 residues. Germline V gives CDR1 MNHEY, CDR2 SVGAGI. The CDR3 nucleotides read TGTGCCAGCAGCCCCGGACAGGTCCGCTATGGCTACACCTTC. This gives the protein CASSPGQVRYGYTF.

The V and J genes are TRBV5-1 and TRBJ2-3; TRBD2 aligns across 7 bases. Per the germline V gene, CDR1 is SGHRS and CDR2 is YFSETQ. Trimming removed 0 bases from V and 2 bases from J; junction bases left unmatched: 6. The CDR3 runs 16 residues. CDR3 nucleotide sequence: TGCGCCAGCAGCTTGGTCCCTAGCGGAAACACAGATACGCAGTATTTT. This codes for CASSLVPSGNTDTQYF.

This chain connects TRBV7-2 to TRBJ1-2; D is unclear. The CDR3 is 14 residues long. Trimming shortened V by 5 bases and J by 5 bases, and 15 bases separated the two germline ends. The germline gives CDR1 SGHTA, CDR2 FQGNSA. CDR3 coding DNA: TGTGCCAGCAGCCTTCGGGCGGGTGATTATGGCTACACCTTC. Protein product: CASSLRAGDYGYTF.

For the CDR3, the DNA is TGTGCCAGCAGCGCCCGGGACAGCGTCCTTAATGAGCAGTTCTTC. It yields the protein CASSARDSVLNEQFF. The chain carries TRBV21-1 and TRBJ2-1; the table's D call, TRBD1, was not checked against the DNA. TRBV21-1 is designated a pseudogene. This CDR3 has 15 residues.

This chain uses TRBV4-2 with TRBJ2-2, with D tentatively TRBD1 (6 bases). The CDR3 has 17 residues. The V end was cut by 5 bases, the J end by 14 bases, with 30 bases between. Germline CDR1 LGHNA, CDR2 YNFKEQ. The CDR3 loop reads CASSFRDNTRDTVNLFF. In DNA form, the CDR3 reads TGTGCCAGCAGCTTTAGGGACAATACCCGAGATACCGTCAATCTGTTTTTT.

The rearrangement joins TRBV5-1 to TRBJ2-3; no reliable D call. Trimming pared 3 bases from V and 4 bases from J, leaving 12 bases between. This CDR3 is built from 14 residues. CDR1 and CDR2 (germline): SGHRS, YFSETQ. CDR3 amino acids: CASSSADSSDTQYF. DNA for the CDR3: TGCGCCAGCAGCTCCGCCGACTCTTCAGATACGCAGTATTTT. Drawing the rest from reference TRBV5-1 and TRBJ2-3, the complete variable domain is KAGVTQTPRYLIKTRGQQVTLSCSPISGHRSVSWYQQTPGQGLQFLFEYFSETQRNKGNFPGRFSGRQFSNSRSEMNVSTLELGDSALYLCASSSADSSDTQYFGPGTRLTVL.

CDR3 sequence (DNA): TGTGCCAGTAGATATCTTTTGGGGGGTAGCAATCAGCCCCAGCATTTT. It yields the protein CASRYLLGGSNQPQHF. V is TRBV19 and J is TRBJ1-5; D is possibly TRBD1 (5 bases). In germline, CDR1 is LNHDA, CDR2 SQIVND (reference sequence). V was clipped by 6 bases and J by 0 bases, with 15 bases between them. The CDR3 covers 16 residues.

The count of this clone is one. DNA of the CDR3: TGTGCCATCAGAAGCACAGAGAACACTGAAGCTTTCTTT. The encoded protein is CAIRSTENTEAFF. The chain is built from TRBV10-3 and TRBJ1-1; D not resolved. Germline-derived CDR1 and CDR2 are ENHRY and SYGVKD. Deletions cut 6 bases from V and 1 base from J, with 9 bases between. The CDR3 is made up of 13 amino acids.

The chain uses TRBV28 and TRBJ2-7; 7 positions match TRBD2. Germline V lookup: CDR1 MDHEN, CDR2 SYDVKM. The CDR3 covers 17 residues. After removal of 6 bases from V and 2 bases from J, the junction contained 16 bases not matched to a gene. The CDR3 nucleotides are TGTGCCAGCAGCCCAGGTCGATTAGCGGGTAAGACCTACGAGCAGTACTTC. Translation gives CASSPGRLAGKTYEQYF.

The chain recombines TRBV7-6 with TRBJ1-4; unclear D gene. Trimming stripped 1 base from V and 0 bases from J, with 6 bases between. Germline assignment: CDR1 SGHVS and CDR2 FNYEAQ. This CDR3 is 15 amino acids long. The CDR3 DNA sequence: TGTGCCAGCAGCTTAGAGCCTGCAACTAATGAAAAACTGTTTTTT. Amino acid sequence: CASSLEPATNEKLFF.

The J gene is TRBJ2-1, the V gene TRBV24-1; D possibly corresponds to TRBD1 (5 bases). From germline, CDR1 is KGHDR and CDR2 SFDVKD. V lost 4 bases and J lost 0, with 15 bases in between. There are 17 residues in the CDR3. CDR3 coding DNA: TGTGCCACCAGTGACGCCCAGGGCTTGGCCTCCTACAATGAGCAGTTCTTC. As protein: CATSDAQGLASYNEQFF.